Listed below are T cell receptor beta chains from one sample, sequenced in a study of T cell responses to AZD1222 COVID-19 vaccine. Libraries were prepared by immunoSEQ multiplex PCR; TCRdb keeps only in-frame clonotypes and omits some of them. Of 95,000 to 150,000 clones detected, about 87% appear once; the ten largest clones hold over 4.5%. The starting material was peripheral blood, obtained on day 0 of AZD1222 vaccination. The receptors originated from an adult in good health. The CDR3 runs from the conserved cysteine through the conserved F or W. Fields, in order: V gene, J gene, clone size, D gene, CDR3 DNA, CDR3 protein. D genes are given only for firm matches. The size entry is marked missing in some rows and otherwise reads once, few, many or a size class.

V: TRBV6-5
J: TRBJ1-5
size: -
D: TRBD1
DNA: TGTGCCAGCAGCCGGGACAGGGACAATCAGCCCCAGCATTTT
CDR3: CASSRDRDNQPQHF

V: TRBV4-1
J: TRBJ1-1
size: -
D: -
DNA: TGCGCCAGCAGCCAAGTTTTGCAGATTATGAACACTGAAGCTTTCTTT
CDR3: CASSQVLQIMNTEAFF

V: TRBV5-4
J: TRBJ1-6
size: once
D: -
DNA: TGTGCCAGCAGCTTGGGGATGATCGGGTATAATTCACCCCTCCACTTT
CDR3: CASSLGMIGYNSPLHF

V: TRBV4-1
J: TRBJ2-1
size: -
D: TRBD2
DNA: TGCGCCAGCAGCCCCCCAACTAGCGGGGGAATTGAGCAGTTCTTC
CDR3: CASSPPTSGGIEQFF

V: TRBV6-5
J: TRBJ2-3
size: -
D: TRBD1
DNA: TGTGCCAGCAGCGCCGACAGGGCGTCAGATACGCAGTATTTT
CDR3: CASSADRASDTQYF

V: TRBV4-2
J: TRBJ1-6
size: -
D: -
DNA: TGTGCCAGCAGCCAAGATCATGAGTTTTCACCCCTCCACTTT
CDR3: CASSQDHEFSPLHF

V: TRBV29-1
J: TRBJ1-2
size: -
D: -
DNA: TGCAGCGTTGAAGATCTCGGGCGACCCTACACCTTC
CDR3: CSVEDLGRPYTF

V: TRBV5-1
J: TRBJ1-2
size: -
D: -
DNA: TGCGCCAGCAGCTTTAATAGGACAGCTCTCTATGGCTACACCTTC
CDR3: CASSFNRTALYGYTF

V: TRBV12-5
J: TRBJ2-4
size: -
D: TRBD1
DNA: TGTGCTAGTGGACCCGGGACAGACAAAAACATTCAGTACTTC
CDR3: CASGPGTDKNIQYF

V: TRBV7-2
J: TRBJ1-4
size: -
D: TRBD1
DNA: TGTGCCAGCAGCCCTGGGACAGCGGATTCGGAAAAACTGTTTTTT
CDR3: CASSPGTADSEKLFF

V: TRBV5-1
J: TRBJ1-4
size: -
D: -
DNA: TGCGCCAGCAGCTCTGAAAAACTGTTTTTT
CDR3: CASSSEKLFF

V: TRBV3-1/TRBV3-2
J: TRBJ1-4
size: -
D: -
DNA: TGTGCCAGCAGCCAAGTCGTAGAGCATGAAAAACTGTTTTTT
CDR3: CASSQVVEHEKLFF